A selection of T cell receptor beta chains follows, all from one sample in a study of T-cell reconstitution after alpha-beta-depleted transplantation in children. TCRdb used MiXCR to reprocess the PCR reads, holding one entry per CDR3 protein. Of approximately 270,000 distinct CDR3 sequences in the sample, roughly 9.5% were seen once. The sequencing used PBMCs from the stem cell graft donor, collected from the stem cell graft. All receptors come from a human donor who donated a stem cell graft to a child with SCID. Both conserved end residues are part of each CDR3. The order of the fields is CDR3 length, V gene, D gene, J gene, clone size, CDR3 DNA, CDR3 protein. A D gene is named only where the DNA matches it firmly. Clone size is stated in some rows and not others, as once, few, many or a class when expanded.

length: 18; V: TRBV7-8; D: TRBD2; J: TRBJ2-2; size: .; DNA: TGTGCCAGCAGCTTAGGGACTAGCGGGGGGGCCAGCACCGGGGAGCTGTTTTTT; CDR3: CASSLGTSGGASTGELFF
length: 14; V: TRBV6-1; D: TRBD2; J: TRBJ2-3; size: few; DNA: TGTGCCAGCGCAAGCGGGGGGGCCACGGATACGCAGTATTTT; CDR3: CASASGGATDTQYF
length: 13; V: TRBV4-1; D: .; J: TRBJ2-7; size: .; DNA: TGCGCCAGCAGCCCTGGACTGGCCTACGAGCAGTACTTC; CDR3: CASSPGLAYEQYF
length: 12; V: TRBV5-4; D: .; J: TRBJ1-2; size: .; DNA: TGTGCCAGCAGCTCCCCCATGGTCGGCAACACCTTC; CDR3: CASSSPMVGNTF
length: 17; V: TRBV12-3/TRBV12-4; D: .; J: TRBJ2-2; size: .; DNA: TGTGCCAGCATCTCCAAACCGGGACCAAAGAACACCGGGGAGCTGTTTTTT; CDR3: CASISKPGPKNTGELFF
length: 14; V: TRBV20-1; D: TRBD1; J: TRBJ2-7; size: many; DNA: TGCAGTGCTAGAGTGGGGGACAGGGCCTACGAGCAGTACTTC; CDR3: CSARVGDRAYEQYF
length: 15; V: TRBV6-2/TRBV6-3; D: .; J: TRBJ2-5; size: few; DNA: TGTGCCAGCAGTTACCTACGGGACCCCCAAGAGACCCAGTACTTC; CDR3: CASSYLRDPQETQYF
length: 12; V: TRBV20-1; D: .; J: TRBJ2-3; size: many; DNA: TGCAGTGCTAGAGATGGGCCAGATACGCAGTATTTT; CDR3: CSARDGPDTQYF
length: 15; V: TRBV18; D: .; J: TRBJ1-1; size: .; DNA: TGTGCCAGCTCACCAGAGACATCATCGAACACTGAAGCTTTCTTT; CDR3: CASSPETSSNTEAFF
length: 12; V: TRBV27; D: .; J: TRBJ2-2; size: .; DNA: TGTGCCAGCAGTTACCGGACCGGGGAGCTGTTTTTT; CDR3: CASSYRTGELFF
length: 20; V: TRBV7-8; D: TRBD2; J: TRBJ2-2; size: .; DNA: TGTGCCAGCAGACATAGACCTAGCATCTCGGGGGGAATAAACACCGGGGAGCTGTTTTTT; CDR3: CASRHRPSISGGINTGELFF
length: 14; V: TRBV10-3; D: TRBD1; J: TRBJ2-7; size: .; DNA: TGTGCCATCAGTAAGGGACAGGGAGACTACGAGCAGTACTTC; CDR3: CAISKGQGDYEQYF
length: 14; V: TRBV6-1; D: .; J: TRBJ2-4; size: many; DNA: TGTGCCAGCAGTCAGGGGGGCAGCCAAAACATTCAGTACTTC; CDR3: CASSQGGSQNIQYF
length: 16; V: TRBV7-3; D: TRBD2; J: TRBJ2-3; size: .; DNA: TGTGCCAGCAGCTCTGGGACTAGCCATGGCACAGATACGCAGTATTTT; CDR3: CASSSGTSHGTDTQYF
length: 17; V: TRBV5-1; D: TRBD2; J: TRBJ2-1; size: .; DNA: TGCGCCAGCAGCCCGGGACTAGCGGGGGTCTCCTACAATGAGCAGTTCTTC; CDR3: CASSPGLAGVSYNEQFF
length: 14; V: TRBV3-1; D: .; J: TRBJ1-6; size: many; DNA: TGTGCCAGCAGCCAAGGGTCTGGGGATTCACCCCTCCACTTT; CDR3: CASSQGSGDSPLHF
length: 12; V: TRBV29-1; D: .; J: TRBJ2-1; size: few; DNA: TGCAGCGTCGAGGGGAGGCCAAATGAGCAGTTCTTC; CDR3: CSVEGRPNEQFF
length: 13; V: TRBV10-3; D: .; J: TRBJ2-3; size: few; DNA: TGTGCCATCAGCTTCTCACAGGTAGATACGCAGTATTTT; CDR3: CAISFSQVDTQYF
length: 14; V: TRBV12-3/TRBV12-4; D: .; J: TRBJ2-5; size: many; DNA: TGTGCCAGCATGGCGGGGTCTTACCAAGAGACCCAGTACTTC; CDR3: CASMAGSYQETQYF
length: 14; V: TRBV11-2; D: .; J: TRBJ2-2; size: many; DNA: TGTGCCAGCAGCTTAAGGGCAGGCACCGGGGAGCTGTTTTTT; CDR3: CASSLRAGTGELFF
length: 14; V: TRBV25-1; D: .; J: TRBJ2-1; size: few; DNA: TGTGCCAGCAGTGACGCCCCGAACAGTTATGAGCAGTTCTTC; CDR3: CASSDAPNSYEQFF
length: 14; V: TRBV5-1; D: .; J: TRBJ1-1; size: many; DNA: TGCGCCAGCAGCTTGGGACAGCAGAACACTGAAGCTTTCTTT; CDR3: CASSLGQQNTEAFF
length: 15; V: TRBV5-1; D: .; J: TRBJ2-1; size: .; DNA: TGCGCCAGCAGCTTGGACGCGACTAGATCCCATGAGCAGTTCTTC; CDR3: CASSLDATRSHEQFF
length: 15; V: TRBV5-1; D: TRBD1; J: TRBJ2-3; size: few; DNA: TGCGCCAGCAGCTTCTCGACAGGGAGCACAGATACGCAGTATTTT; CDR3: CASSFSTGSTDTQYF
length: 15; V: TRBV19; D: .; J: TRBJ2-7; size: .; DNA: TGTGCCAGTAGTATAGTAGGCGGCAGGACCTACGAGCAGTACTTC; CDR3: CASSIVGGRTYEQYF
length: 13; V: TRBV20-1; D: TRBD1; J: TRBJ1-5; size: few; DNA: TGCAGTGCTAGACAGCCAGGGGGTCAGCCCCAGCATTTT; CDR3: CSARQPGGQPQHF
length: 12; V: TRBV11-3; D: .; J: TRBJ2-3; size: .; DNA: TGTGCCAGCAGATCCGGGACTGGCACGCAGTATTTT; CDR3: CASRSGTGTQYF
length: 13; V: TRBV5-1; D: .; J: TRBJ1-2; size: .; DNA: TGCGCCAGCAGCTTGGTGGGGGATTATGGCTACACCTTC; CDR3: CASSLVGDYGYTF
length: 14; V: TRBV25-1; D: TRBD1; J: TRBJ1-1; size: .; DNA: TGTGCCAGCAGTGGGACCGGGACAGTCGATGAAGCTTTCTTT; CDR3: CASSGTGTVDEAFF